These 13 T cell receptor beta chains share one sample of origin, sequenced in a study of siplizumab effects on memory and regulatory T cells. The assay was immunoSEQ multiplex PCR, and TCRdb's table has in-frame clones only and misses some. The table has approximately 100,000 clones, 85% to 95% seen once. The sample was Tregs sorted from blood. Every receptor here comes from a human donor in good health.

The gene calls are TRBV9 and TRBJ2-7, with 8 bases that match TRBD1. The CDR3 runs 12 residues. J lost 7 bases, V lost 4 bases, and 4 bases had no gene match. The germline gives CDR1 SGDLS, CDR2 YYNGEE. Here the CDR3 DNA reads TGTGCCAGCAGCCCCACAGGGGGAGAGCAGTACTTC. It specifies CASSPTGGEQYF. Using reference TRBV9 and TRBJ2-7 for the parts outside the CDR3, the full variable domain is DSGVTQTPKHLITATGQRVTLRCSPRSGDLSVYWYQQSLDQGLQFLIQYYNGEERAKGNILERFSAQQFPDLHSELNLSSLELGDSALYFCASSPTGGEQYFGPGTRLTVT.

The chain couples TRBV5-5 to TRBJ1-2; a possible D gene is TRBD1 (5 bases). Between the trimmed V and J ends, which lost 0 bases and 1 base, there was a span of 16 bases. CDR3 size: 17 residues. Germline lookup yields CDR1 SGHKS and CDR2 YYEKEE (reference sequence). The CDR3 reads CASSLAGTSAYNYGYTF. The CDR3 DNA follows: TGTGCCAGCAGCTTGGCAGGGACCTCTGCCTATAACTATGGCTACACCTTC. The full variable domain, rest sourced from reference TRBV5-5 and TRBJ1-2, is DAGVTQSPTHLIKTRGQQVTLRCSPISGHKSVSWYQQVLGQGPQFIFQYYEKEERGRGNFPDRFSARQFPNYSSELNVNALLLGDSALYLCASSLAGTSAYNYGYTFGSGTRLTVV.

The chain couples TRBV7-6 to TRBJ2-7, with 7 bases fitting TRBD2. Germline V gives CDR1 SGHVS, CDR2 FNYEAQ. Losses at the gene ends were 2 bases for V and 2 bases for J; bases not matched to a gene: 3. The CDR3 loop spans 14 amino acids. The CDR3 nucleotides are TGTGCCAGCAGCTTAAGGGCGGGAGCCTACGAGCAGTACTTC. Its translation is CASSLRAGAYEQYF.

The V call is TRBV6-6, the J call TRBJ1-6, with 7 bases that match TRBD1. The V gene end was trimmed by 5 bases and the J gene end by 5 bases; junction bases not matched to a gene: 3. Germline assignment: CDR1 MNHNY and CDR2 SVGAGI (reference sequence). This CDR3 is 14 amino acids long. The CDR3, as DNA: TGTGCCAGCAGTAGGACAGGAAATAATTCACCCCTCCACTTT. Translation gives CASSRTGNNSPLHF.

The gene calls are TRBV30 and TRBJ1-1; 8 bases line up with TRBD1. This CDR3 has 13 residues. Losses at the gene ends were 2 bases for V and 4 bases for J; bases not matched to a gene: 3. CDR1 and CDR2 from the germline V gene are GTSNPN and SVGIG (reference sequence). CDR3 bases: TGTGCCTGGAGTACCACAGGGGGCACTGAAGCTTTCTTT. Protein: CAWSTTGGTEAFF. Full variable domain (missing parts from reference TRBV30 and TRBJ1-1): SQTIHQWPATLVQPVGSPLSLECTVEGTSNPNLYWYRQAAGRGLQLLFYSVGIGQISSEVPQNLSASRPQDRQFILSSKKLLLSDSGFYLCAWSTTGGTEAFFGQGTRLTVV.

CDR3 residues: CASRDPGRGYGYTF. The DNA for the CDR3 is TGTGCCAGCAGAGACCCGGGGAGGGGCTATGGCTACACCTTC. This sequence joins TRBV6-5 and TRBJ1-2; tentatively, D is TRBD1 (5 bases). CDR3 length: 14 amino acids. In germline, CDR1 is MNHEY, CDR2 SVGAGI. Trimming shortened V by 6 bases and J by 4 bases, and 15 bases separated the two germline ends.

The chain combines TRBV6-1 with TRBJ1-5; 9 bases fit TRBD1. CDR1 and CDR2 from the germline V gene are MNHNS and SASEGT. Unmatched junction bases numbered 7, after V lost 0 bases and J lost 4 bases. The CDR3 is made up of 17 amino acids. CDR3 sequence reads: CASSEARDRVRNQPQHF. In DNA form, the CDR3 reads TGTGCCAGCAGTGAAGCTCGGGACAGGGTGAGGAATCAGCCCCAGCATTTT.

The count of this clone is one. The CDR3 DNA sequence: TGCAGTGCTCCGCCGGGGGGCGACACCTTC. Translated, it gives CSAPPGGDTF. This rearrangement joins TRBV20-1 to TRBJ1-2; perhaps TRBD1 as D (6 bases). The CDR3 runs 10 residues. Trimming stripped 5 bases from V and 12 bases from J, with 13 bases between. Germline V gene data show CDR1 as DFQATT and CDR2 as SNEGSKA (reference sequence).

The genes are TRBV6-1 and TRBJ1-6; TRBD1 might be the D (5 bases). V gave up 6 bases and J gave up 9 bases, with 18 bases separating them. Germline CDR1 is MNHNS and CDR2 is SASEGT. The CDR3 runs 15 residues. The CDR3: CASSGGTGGISPLHF. The CDR3 coding sequence is TGTGCCAGCAGCGGTGGCACCGGGGGAATTTCACCCCTCCACTTT.

The genes are TRBV11-2 and TRBJ2-5, with unresolved D. V dropped 3 bases and J dropped 5 bases, with 16 bases sitting between them. CDR1 and CDR2 (germline): SGHAT, FQNNGV. CDR3 size: 15 residues. The CDR3 region is CASSFSPARLETQYF. The CDR3 DNA is TGTGCCAGCAGCTTTAGTCCGGCTCGGTTGGAGACCCAGTACTTC.

The chain carries TRBV19 and TRBJ1-4; D remains unclear. CDR3 length equals 14 residues. V lost 6 bases, J lost 0 bases, and 8 bases lay in between. Germline V gene lookup returns CDR1 LNHDA and CDR2 SQIVND (reference sequence). This chain's CDR3 is CASRISATNEKLFF. DNA of the CDR3: TGTGCCAGTAGGATCAGTGCAACTAATGAAAAACTGTTTTTT.

V usage is TRBV7-6 and J usage is TRBJ1-4; a possible D gene is TRBD1 (6 bases). Trimming shortened V by 3 bases and J by 7 bases, and 18 bases separated the two germline ends. From germline, CDR1 is SGHVS and CDR2 FNYEAQ. This CDR3 has 16 residues. The CDR3 coding sequence is TGTGCCAGCAGCTTCTCCGGTGGGACATCCGGTGAAAAACTGTTTTTT. Protein sequence: CASSFSGGTSGEKLFF.

This chain connects TRBV5-1 to TRBJ2-1; D uncertain. V was cut by 4 bases and J by 9 bases, with 17 bases left in between. CDR1 SGHRS and CDR2 YFSETQ come from the germline V gene. The CDR3 is 14 amino acids. Here the CDR3 reads CASSRLWSEFEQFF. The CDR3 DNA follows: TGCGCCAGCAGCCGACTTTGGTCGGAGTTTGAGCAGTTCTTC.